This T cell receptor beta chain derives from a study of Ad26.COV2.S vaccination and SARS-CoV-2 variants. Per the germline V gene, CDR1 is MGHDK and CDR2 is SYGVNS. This CDR3 is 16 amino acids long. J was trimmed by 1 base and V by 2 bases; bases with no gene match: 3. Libraries were prepared by immunoSEQ multiplex PCR; TCRdb keeps only in-frame clonotypes and omits some of them. The sample includes around 300,000 clones, roughly 89% of them seen just once. Study-wide findings and caveats: Relative to placebo recipients, vaccine recipients exhibited elevated spike-specific TCR breadth.

Treatment of the sample: approximately 18 received Ad26.COV2.S at low or high dose, single or two shots; a few received placebo; per-sample allocation not given. Day 63 after the first vaccine or placebo injection was the time point for sampling. Concerning this clone itself: Antigen specificity is unknown.

V usage is TRBV25-1 and J usage is TRBJ2-1, with TRBD1 matching 9 bases. The clonotype was recovered from a person aged 18 to 59 who received the Ad26.COV2.S COVID-19 vaccine or a placebo. Here the sequenced sample was peripheral blood, taken in a trial of Ad26.COV2.S vaccine versus placebo. CDR3 amino acids: CASSEGQGRSYNEQFF. The CDR3 coding sequence is TGTGCCAGCAGTGAAGGACAGGGGAGGTCCTACAATGAGCAGTTCTTC.